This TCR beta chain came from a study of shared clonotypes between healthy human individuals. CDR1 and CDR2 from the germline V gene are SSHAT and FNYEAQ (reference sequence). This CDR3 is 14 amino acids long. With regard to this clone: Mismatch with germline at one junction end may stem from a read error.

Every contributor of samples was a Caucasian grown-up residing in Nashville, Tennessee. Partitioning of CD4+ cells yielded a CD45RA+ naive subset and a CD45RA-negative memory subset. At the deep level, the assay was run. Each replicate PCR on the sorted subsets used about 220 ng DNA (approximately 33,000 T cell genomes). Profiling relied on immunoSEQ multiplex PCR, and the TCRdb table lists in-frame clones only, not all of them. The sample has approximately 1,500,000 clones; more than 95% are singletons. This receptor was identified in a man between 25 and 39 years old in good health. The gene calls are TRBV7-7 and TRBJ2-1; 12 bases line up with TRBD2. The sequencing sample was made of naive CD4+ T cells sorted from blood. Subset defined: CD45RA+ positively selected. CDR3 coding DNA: TGTGCTAGCAGCCCCGGACTAGCGGGGTCGGAGCAGTTCTTC. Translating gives CASSPGLAGSEQFF.